This TCR beta chain was recorded in a study of blood T cell repertoires in COVID-19. Participants came from fewer than 25 US areas, aged about 18 to 89 years. Participants reported their clinical history, and cohort assignment relied on those reports. There are 15 residues in the CDR3. V shed 4 bases and J 5 bases; nucleotides not matched to a gene: 10. Germline-derived CDR1 and CDR2 are LGHDT and YNNKEL (reference sequence). Original processing notes: Amplification of reference gene primers provided the estimated nucleated cell counts. Libraries were prepared by immunoSEQ multiplex PCR; TCRdb keeps only in-frame clonotypes and omits some of them. Clone size and the V and J calls come from that table; the DNA yielded D and trimming. The sample carries fewer than 350,000 clones, around 90% recorded once.

Sequenced material: PBMCs or T cells enriched from blood (not recorded which). This sequence originates from a woman under 30 with acute COVID-19. The chain recombines TRBV3-1 (or the pseudogene TRBV3-2) with TRBJ1-2; 7 bases agree with TRBD1. CDR3 region: CASSLMLGDRYGYTF. The CDR3 nucleotides are TGTGCCAGCAGCCTAATGCTGGGGGACAGATATGGCTACACCTTC.